A selection of T cell receptor beta chains follows, all from one sample in a study of radiotherapy plus CTLA-4 blockade in lung cancer. Sequenced by immunoSEQ multiplex PCR; TCRdb stores in-frame clones only, minus some. The sample consists of some 90,000 clones, roughly four fifths of them appearing once. Sample: peripheral blood, taken from a patient treated with radiotherapy plus ipilimumab. Receptors were obtained from a human donor with non-small cell lung cancer who had stable disease on radiotherapy plus ipilimumab. Both conserved end residues are trimmed from each CDR3.

v_call,cdr3_aa
TRBV7-9,ASSLAGQSNTEAF
TRBV27,ASSLYQGAGEQY
TRBV9,ASSVLGTSGNTIY
TRBV29-1,SVRPPSGVAGELF
TRBV2,ASSLQGAGGANVLT
TRBV11-2,ASSSLGQGRYGYT
TRBV15,ATSRRQTVTYGYT
TRBV18,ASSPLPSSSYNEQF
TRBV7-9,AGGTGSYEQY
TRBV10-1,ASSRDRRNEQF
TRBV5-4,ASSLDPSGGAKDTQY
TRBV9,ASSARVSGGGGRLDTQY
TRBV6-5,ASSSPGQARYEQY
TRBV19,ASIDSGGGRKTQY
TRBV5-1,ASSPGQGTDTQY
TRBV6-5,ASSYSGGRDDEQY
TRBV30,AWSVLGGIGTEAF
TRBV19,ASSLSSGFTDTQY